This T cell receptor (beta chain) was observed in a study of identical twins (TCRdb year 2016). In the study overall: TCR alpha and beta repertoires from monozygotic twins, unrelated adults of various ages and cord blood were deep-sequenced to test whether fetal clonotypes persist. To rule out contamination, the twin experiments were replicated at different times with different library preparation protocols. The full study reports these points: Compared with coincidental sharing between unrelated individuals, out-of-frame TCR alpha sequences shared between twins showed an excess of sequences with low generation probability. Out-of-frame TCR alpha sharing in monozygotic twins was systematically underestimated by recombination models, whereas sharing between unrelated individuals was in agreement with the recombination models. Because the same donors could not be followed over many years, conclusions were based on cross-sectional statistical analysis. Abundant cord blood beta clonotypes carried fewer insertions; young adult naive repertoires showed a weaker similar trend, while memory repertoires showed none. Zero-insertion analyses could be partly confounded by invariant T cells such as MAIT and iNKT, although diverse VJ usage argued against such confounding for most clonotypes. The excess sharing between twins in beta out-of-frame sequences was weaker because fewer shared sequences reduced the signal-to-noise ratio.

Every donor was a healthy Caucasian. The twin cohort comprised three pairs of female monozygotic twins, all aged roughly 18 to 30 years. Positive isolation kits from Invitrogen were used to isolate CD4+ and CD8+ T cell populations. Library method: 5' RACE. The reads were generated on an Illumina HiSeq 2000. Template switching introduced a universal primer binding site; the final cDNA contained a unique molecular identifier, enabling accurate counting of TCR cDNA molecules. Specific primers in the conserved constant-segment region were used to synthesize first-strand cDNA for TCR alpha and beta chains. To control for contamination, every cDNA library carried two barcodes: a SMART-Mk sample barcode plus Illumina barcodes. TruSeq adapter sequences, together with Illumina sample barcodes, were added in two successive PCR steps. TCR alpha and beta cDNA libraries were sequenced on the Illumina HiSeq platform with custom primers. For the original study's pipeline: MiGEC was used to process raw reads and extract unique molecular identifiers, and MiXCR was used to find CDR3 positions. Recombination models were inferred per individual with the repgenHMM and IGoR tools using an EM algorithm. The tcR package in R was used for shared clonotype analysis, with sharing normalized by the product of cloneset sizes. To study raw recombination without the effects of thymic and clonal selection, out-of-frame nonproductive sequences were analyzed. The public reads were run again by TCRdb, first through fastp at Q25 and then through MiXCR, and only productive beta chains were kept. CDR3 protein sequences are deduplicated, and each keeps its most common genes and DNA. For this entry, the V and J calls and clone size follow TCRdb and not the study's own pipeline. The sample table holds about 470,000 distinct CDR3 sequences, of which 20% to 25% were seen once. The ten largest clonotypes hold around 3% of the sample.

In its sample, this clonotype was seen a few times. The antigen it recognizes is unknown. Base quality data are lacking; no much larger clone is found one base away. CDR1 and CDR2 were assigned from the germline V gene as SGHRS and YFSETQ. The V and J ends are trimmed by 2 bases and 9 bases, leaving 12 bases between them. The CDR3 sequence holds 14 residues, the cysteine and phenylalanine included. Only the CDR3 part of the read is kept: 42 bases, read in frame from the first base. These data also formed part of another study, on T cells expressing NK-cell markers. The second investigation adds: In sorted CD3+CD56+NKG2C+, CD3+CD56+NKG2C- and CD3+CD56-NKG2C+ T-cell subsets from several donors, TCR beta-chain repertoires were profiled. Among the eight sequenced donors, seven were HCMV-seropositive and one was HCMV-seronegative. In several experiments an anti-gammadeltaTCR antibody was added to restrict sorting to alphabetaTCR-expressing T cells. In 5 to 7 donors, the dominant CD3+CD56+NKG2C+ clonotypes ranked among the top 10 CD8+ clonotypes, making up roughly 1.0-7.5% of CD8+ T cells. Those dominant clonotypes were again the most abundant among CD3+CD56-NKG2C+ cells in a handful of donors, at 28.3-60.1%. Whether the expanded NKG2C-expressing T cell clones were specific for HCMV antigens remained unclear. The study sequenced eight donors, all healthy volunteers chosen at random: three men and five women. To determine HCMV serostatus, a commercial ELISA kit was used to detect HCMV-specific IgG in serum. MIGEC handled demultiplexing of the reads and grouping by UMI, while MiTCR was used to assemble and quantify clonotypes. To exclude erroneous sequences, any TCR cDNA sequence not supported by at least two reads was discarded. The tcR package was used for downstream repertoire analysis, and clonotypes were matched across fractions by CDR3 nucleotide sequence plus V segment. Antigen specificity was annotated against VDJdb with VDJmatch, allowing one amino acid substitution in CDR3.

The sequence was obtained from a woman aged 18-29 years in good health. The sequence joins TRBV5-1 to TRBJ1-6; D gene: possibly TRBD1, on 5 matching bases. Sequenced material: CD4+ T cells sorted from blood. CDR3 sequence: CASSFQGDGSPLHF. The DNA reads TGCGCCAGCAGCTTCCAGGGTGATGGTTCACCCCTCCACTTT.